These T cell receptor beta chains were read from a single sample in a study of post-analysis software for immune sequencing data. TCRdb re-derived calls from the PCR reads in MiXCR, one entry per CDR3 protein. The table shows roughly 600,000 distinct CDR3 sequences, with around 40% occurring only once. The sequencing input was blood. The source is a girl aged 5-17 years with multiple sclerosis. Both conserved end residues are part of each CDR3. The D gene is left open where the match is weak. Size is stated for part of the rows, as once, few or many counts, or as a class when the clone is expanded.

d_call	v_call	clone_size	j_call	cdr3_nt	cdr3_aa
TRBD1	TRBV29-1	few	TRBJ1-1	TGCAGCGTTGAGACAGGGTCATACTCTGAAGCTTTCTTT	CSVETGSYSEAFF
TRBD1	TRBV6-6	few	TRBJ1-2	TGTGCCAGCAGTAAACAGGGGGCGGAGGGCTATGGCTACACCTTC	CASSKQGAEGYGYTF
-	TRBV7-2	-	TRBJ2-7	TGTGCCAGCAGCTTGATACCGGGACACCGAACGACCGAGCAGTACTTC	CASSLIPGHRTTEQYF
-	TRBV12-3/TRBV12-4	-	TRBJ1-5	TGTGCCAGCAGGCAGGACGGCCCAGGGCAGCCCCAGCATTTT	CASRQDGPGQPQHF
-	TRBV12-3/TRBV12-4	many	TRBJ1-2	TGTGCCAGCAGCCCCCTGGGTCCTAACTATGGCTACACCTTC	CASSPLGPNYGYTF
-	TRBV10-3	-	TRBJ1-2	TGTGCCATCAGTGAGTCTCTCCTGAGGGGGGATTATGGCTACACCTTC	CAISESLLRGDYGYTF
-	TRBV29-1	-	TRBJ1-5	TGCAGCGTTGAGGTAGGGGGTCAGCCCCAGCATTTT	CSVEVGGQPQHF
-	TRBV7-8	few	TRBJ1-2	TGTGCCAGCAGCTCCCTTGGAGGTGGGGCTAACTATGGCTACACCTTC	CASSSLGGGANYGYTF
TRBD1	TRBV6-5	-	TRBJ1-2	TGTGCCAGCAGGCTAGACAGGGGAAACTATGGCTACACCTTC	CASRLDRGNYGYTF
-	TRBV12-3/TRBV12-4	many	TRBJ2-5	TGTGCCAGCAGTTCGGACGGCGATTCGGGGCAGTACTTC	CASSSDGDSGQYF
-	TRBV29-1	few	TRBJ2-3	TGCAGCGTTGCTGACACCGGAGGCACAGATACGCAGTATTTT	CSVADTGGTDTQYF
-	TRBV20-1	few	TRBJ2-1	TGCAGTGCTCCTAGAAACGCACAGGGTTCCTACAATGAGCAGTTCTTC	CSAPRNAQGSYNEQFF
TRBD1	TRBV10-3	few	TRBJ2-6	TGTGCCATCAGCCCGGGACAGGGGGCTGGGGCCAACGTCCTGACTTTC	CAISPGQGAGANVLTF
-	TRBV5-1	-	TRBJ2-7	TGCGCCAGCAGCATATCTCCAGGGACCTCCTACGAGCAGTACTTC	CASSISPGTSYEQYF
-	TRBV4-2	-	TRBJ2-5	TGTGCCAGCAGCCAAGAGACTACAGTCCGGGGATCGGGGGAGCAGTACTTC	CASSQETTVRGSGEQYF
TRBD1	TRBV6-5	-	TRBJ1-1	TGTGCCAGCAGTTACCGACAGGGGAGGAACACTGAAGCTTTCTTT	CASSYRQGRNTEAFF
-	TRBV12-3/TRBV12-4	-	TRBJ2-1	TGTGCCAGCAGTTCAAAAGAGGGGTATGAGCAGTTCTTC	CASSSKEGYEQFF
TRBD2	TRBV5-4	-	TRBJ2-1	TGTGCCAGCAGCTTGGCCCCTAGCGGGAGGTTCAATGAGCAGTTCTTC	CASSLAPSGRFNEQFF
-	TRBV11-1	few	TRBJ2-1	TGTGCCAGCAGCTTAGACTCTGGACAAGACCACAATGAGCAGTTCTTC	CASSLDSGQDHNEQFF
TRBD1	TRBV11-1	few	TRBJ2-1	TGTGCCAGCAGCTCTGGGACAGTCTTTGAGCAGTTCTTC	CASSSGTVFEQFF
TRBD2	TRBV5-1	-	TRBJ2-3	TGCGCCAGCAGCTTGGGACTAGCGGAAGATACGCAGTATTTT	CASSLGLAEDTQYF